The rows below give T cell receptor beta chains drawn from one sample of a study of patients and donors after allogeneic stem cell transplantation. TCRdb redid the calling of the RT-PCR reads with MiXCR, one entry per CDR3 protein. Seen here are about 74,000 distinct CDR3 sequences, around 27% observed once, and the top ten hold about 25%. Material for sequencing was blood, either unsorted or a sorted T cell fraction (not recorded which). The receptors come from a human donor who was either an allogeneic HSCT recipient or a stem cell or donor lymphocyte infusion donor (not recorded which). It is not recorded whose cells these are; they may come from a transplant donor. The CDR3 runs from the conserved cysteine through the conserved F or W. The D gene is left open where the match is weak. Where a row states a size, it is once, few, many or the class of an expanded clone; other rows omit it.

j_call v_call d_call clone_size cdr3_aa cdr3_nt
TRBJ2-7 TRBV25-1 . . CAGRIVGFPAYEQYF TGTGCCGGTAGAATTGTCGGGTTTCCAGCCTACGAGCAGTACTTC
TRBJ1-1 TRBV3-1 . . CASSQGFGGGTEAFF TGTGCCAGCAGCCAAGGGTTTGGCGGGGGTACTGAAGCTTTCTTT
TRBJ1-2 TRBV14 TRBD1 few CASSQDPGQGYGYTF TGTGCCAGCAGCCAAGATCCCGGACAGGGCTATGGCTACACCTTC
TRBJ1-3 TRBV7-2 TRBD1 . CASSLTTGASGNTIYF TGTGCCAGCAGCTTAACAACAGGGGCCTCTGGAAACACCATATATTTT
TRBJ2-3 TRBV9 TRBD1 few CASSGGGLTDTQYF TGTGCCAGCAGCGGAGGGGGCCTGACAGATACGCAGTATTTT
TRBJ1-1 TRBV27 . few CASSSTSPTVNTEAFF TGTGCCAGCAGTTCCACCTCCCCGACAGTAAACACTGAAGCTTTCTTT
TRBJ1-3 TRBV10-3 . many CAISDTSSSGNTIYF TGTGCCATCAGTGATACCTCTAGCTCTGGAAACACCATATATTTT
TRBJ1-1 TRBV5-1 . few CASSLSGHNTEAFF TGCGCCAGCAGCCTTTCGGGCCATAACACTGAAGCTTTCTTT
TRBJ2-6 TRBV11-3 . . CASSLGTNSGANVLTF TGTGCCAGCAGCTTAGGGACAAACTCTGGGGCCAACGTCCTGACTTTC
TRBJ1-1 TRBV5-5 TRBD1 few CASSPDREVYVTEAFF TGTGCCAGCAGCCCTGACAGGGAGGTATATGTCACTGAAGCTTTCTTT
TRBJ1-1 TRBV20-1 . many CSAPSLVPAFF TGCAGTGCCCCGTCTCTAGTGCCAGCTTTCTTT
TRBJ1-1 TRBV20-1 . few CSARAPYTEAFF TGCAGTGCTAGGGCTCCATACACTGAAGCTTTCTTT
TRBJ1-4 TRBV9 . . CAISESGRPNEKLFF TGTGCCATCAGCGAATCAGGACGGCCTAATGAAAAACTGTTTTTT
TRBJ1-1 TRBV12-3/TRBV12-4 . many CASSLRGEAFF TGTGCCAGCAGTTTAAGGGGTGAAGCTTTCTTT
TRBJ2-5 TRBV5-1 . many CASSLRNPDPSWVETQYF TGCGCCAGCAGCTTAAGGAATCCGGACCCCTCTTGGGTAGAGACCCAGTACTTC
TRBJ2-3 TRBV30 . few CAWSKGLAADTQYF TGTGCCTGGAGTAAGGGCCTAGCCGCAGATACGCAGTATTTT
TRBJ1-1 TRBV7-2 . few CASSLVGAVTEAFF TGTGCCAGCAGCTTAGTCGGGGCGGTCACTGAAGCTTTCTTT
TRBJ2-3 TRBV19 . . CASSIGGADTQYF TGTGCCAGTAGTATAGGGGGCGCAGATACGCAGTATTTT
TRBJ2-5 TRBV7-9 TRBD1 few CASSSKQGALGETQYF TGTGCCAGCAGCTCAAAGCAGGGGGCCCTGGGAGAGACCCAGTACTTC
TRBJ2-7 TRBV6-5 TRBD1 few CASSYEGQGFYEQYF TGTGCCAGCAGTTACGAAGGACAGGGTTTCTACGAGCAGTACTTC
TRBJ2-5 TRBV12-3/TRBV12-4 . . CASSLIDRGETQYF TGTGCCAGCAGTTTGATAGATAGGGGAGAGACCCAGTACTTC
TRBJ1-6 TRBV2 TRBD1 . CASRRTGGNSPLHF TGTGCCAGCAGAAGAACAGGGGGGAATTCACCCCTCCACTTT
TRBJ2-7 TRBV27 . few CASSLIGAAYEQYF TGTGCCAGCAGTTTAATAGGCGCAGCCTACGAGCAGTACTTC
TRBJ2-3 TRBV6-2/TRBV6-3 TRBD1 . CASRKQGFGTDTQYF TGTGCCAGCAGAAAACAGGGGTTCGGCACAGATACGCAGTATTTT
TRBJ2-1 TRBV5-1 . . CASSPLSYNEQFF TGCGCCAGCAGCCCCCTCTCCTACAATGAGCAGTTCTTC
TRBJ1-5 TRBV7-9 . . CASSLEGGNQPQHF TGTGCCAGCAGCTTAGAGGGTGGCAATCAGCCCCAGCATTTT
TRBJ2-7 TRBV25-1 . few CASSTPGTLSYEQYF TGTGCCAGCAGTACGCCCGGGACCCTAAGCTACGAGCAGTACTTC
TRBJ1-5 TRBV4-1 . many CASSHWDTNQPQHF TGCGCCAGCAGCCATTGGGACACTAATCAGCCCCAGCATTTT
TRBJ2-3 TRBV28 TRBD1 few CASLDRAWDTQYF TGTGCCAGCCTGGACAGGGCCTGGGATACGCAGTATTTT
TRBJ1-1 TRBV7-9 . many CASTFTGQGLMDTEAFF TGTGCCAGCACCTTCACCGGGCAGGGTCTCATGGACACTGAAGCTTTCTTT
TRBJ2-1 TRBV29-1 TRBD2 few CSVEAPLGLAGASSYNEQFF TGCAGCGTTGAAGCCCCCCTGGGACTAGCGGGGGCTAGCTCCTACAATGAGCAGTTCTTC
TRBJ2-5 TRBV7-2 TRBD1 . CASSIPQGDQETQYF TGTGCCAGCAGCATTCCACAGGGGGACCAAGAGACCCAGTACTTC
TRBJ1-5 TRBV5-1 TRBD1 many CASSTTGVNQPQHF TGCGCCAGCAGCACGACAGGGGTGAATCAGCCCCAGCATTTT
TRBJ1-1 TRBV20-1 . . CSARTPYTEAFF TGCAGTGCTAGGACTCCATACACTGAAGCTTTCTTT
TRBJ2-5 TRBV3-1 TRBD2 . CASSQGESSGPEETQYF TGTGCCAGCAGCCAAGGGGAATCTAGCGGGCCCGAAGAGACCCAGTACTTC
TRBJ2-5 TRBV29-1 TRBD1 few CSVRTGQETQYF TGCAGCGTTAGGACAGGGCAAGAGACCCAGTACTTC
TRBJ2-3 TRBV29-1 TRBD1 few CSVEDRGTDTQYF TGCAGCGTGGAAGACAGGGGGACAGATACGCAGTATTTT
TRBJ1-1 TRBV12-3/TRBV12-4 . . CASSLPPMNTEAFF TGTGCCAGCAGTTTGCCCCCCATGAACACTGAAGCTTTCTTT
TRBJ2-7 TRBV20-1 . few CSARSLRGASYEQYF TGCAGTGCTAGATCTTTGAGGGGCGCATCCTACGAGCAGTACTTC
TRBJ2-1 TRBV5-1 TRBD1 once CASSYPSGEGQGPYNEQFF TGCGCCAGCAGTTATCCTTCGGGTGAGGGACAGGGCCCCTACAATGAGCAGTTCTTC
TRBJ2-3 TRBV11-2 . . CASSFVTEDTQYF TGTGCCAGCAGCTTTGTGACAGAAGATACGCAGTATTTT
TRBJ2-6 TRBV9 . . CASSVPGANVLTF TGTGCCAGCAGCGTACCTGGGGCCAACGTCCTGACTTTC
TRBJ1-5 TRBV5-1 . . CASSLAGPPDQPQHF TGCGCCAGCAGCTTGGCGGGACCGCCCGATCAGCCCCAGCATTTT
TRBJ1-3 TRBV2 . . CASRAGASSGNTIYF TGTGCCAGCAGGGCAGGGGCGAGCTCTGGAAACACCATATATTTT
TRBJ2-7 TRBV16 . . CASSQSGGQTGGEQYF TGTGCCAGCAGCCAATCGGGGGGACAGACGGGAGGCGAGCAGTACTTC
TRBJ2-3 TRBV12-3/TRBV12-4 TRBD2 . CASILGGLAATDTQYF TGTGCCAGCATCCTAGGCGGCCTAGCGGCCACAGATACGCAGTATTTT
TRBJ2-4 TRBV4-1 . . CASSQDFPGLNIQYF TGCGCCAGCAGCCAAGATTTTCCGGGGTTAAACATTCAGTACTTC
TRBJ1-4 TRBV30 . many CAWTLRGEKLFF TGTGCCTGGACCCTACGTGGTGAAAAACTGTTTTTT
TRBJ2-7 TRBV20-1 . . CSARTEPVDEQYF TGCAGTGCTAGGACGGAGCCGGTTGACGAGCAGTACTTC
TRBJ2-3 TRBV5-6 . . CASSLLGLISDTQYF TGTGCCAGCAGCTTGTTGGGACTCATATCAGATACGCAGTATTTT
TRBJ1-5 TRBV18 . many CASSPVRVIDQPQHF TGTGCCAGCTCACCTGTCAGGGTAATTGATCAGCCCCAGCATTTT
TRBJ1-2 TRBV20-1 . . CSPDLAPPNYGYTF TGCAGTCCCGATTTGGCACCTCCTAACTATGGCTACACCTTC
TRBJ2-7 TRBV10-3 . . CAIGAAAVYEQYF TGTGCCATCGGGGCCGCGGCGGTCTACGAGCAGTACTTC